This T cell receptor (beta chain) originates from a study of blood T cell repertoires in COVID-19. This CDR3 is built from 15 residues. Germline CDR1 is MNHEY and CDR2 is SVGAGI. V lost 4 bases and J lost 1, with 10 bases in between. Measured with immunoSEQ multiplex PCR; TCRdb has only the in-frame clones, and not every one. The sample lists 470,000 or so clones, over 75% seen once, with approximately 3.4% in the top ten. The sequenced sample was peripheral blood. The clonotype comes from a human donor in a cohort sampled during active COVID-19. The genes are TRBV6-5 and TRBJ2-2, with D possibly matching TRBD2 (6 bases). The CDR3 protein is CASSWAGRNTGELFF. The CDR3, as DNA: TGTGCCAGCAGTTGGGCGGGGCGGAACACCGGGGAGCTGTTTTTT.